The subject of this entry is one T cell receptor (beta chain). This clone's antigen is unknown. Base qualities are not recorded, but no much larger clone differs from it by a single base. Instrument on record: Illumina HiSeq 2500. Quantitative 5'-RACE with molecular barcodes was used to prepare TCR beta libraries. The authors processed their data as follows. Disease-linked TCR variants were identified with a new computational method built on a probabilistic model of VDJ rearrangement. Through fastp at Q25 and MiXCR, TCRdb rebuilt clones from the public reads, retaining in-frame beta chains. Each CDR3 protein gets just one entry, which takes the most common genes and DNA from the rows behind it. TCRdb, not the original authors, processed these V and J calls. Counted in this sample were 160,000 or so distinct CDR3 sequences; 9.8% of them appeared once. The leading ten clones occupy over 12% of the sample.

The data derive from a study of CD8 T cells in ankylosing spondylitis (dated by TCRdb to the late 2010s). For context, the study as a whole: To find TCR variants linked to disease, the study profiled T cell receptor beta repertoires in ankylosing spondylitis patients and healthy donors. Samples of peripheral blood were taken, and for ankylosing spondylitis patients, synovial fluid was collected as well. The whole study cohort included some 100 healthy donors and some 27 ankylosing spondylitis patients. Study-wide findings and limitations: The disease-linked clones were reported as significantly enriched in matched synovial fluid samples from ankylosing spondylitis patients. Blood from ankylosing spondylitis patients appeared to be characterized by a TCR beta motif composed of about 8 highly homologous amino acid variants. Some TCR beta motif variants had previously been reported in synovial fluid and blood of reactive arthritis patients, which suggested common disease-initiation mechanisms. The disease-linked clones had a CD8+ phenotype and were found at relatively low frequencies in peripheral blood.

The germline V gene (reference sequence) supplies CDR1 DFQATT and CDR2 SNEGSKA. V is clipped by 0 bases and J by 4 bases, and the sequence between their germline boundaries is 16 bases long. The CDR3 has 15 amino acids, counting the end cysteine and phenylalanine. The DNA shown is the 45-base CDR3, in frame from base 1. Sequencing was performed on blood, either unsorted or a sorted T cell fraction (not recorded which). This receptor was identified in a female donor with ankylosing spondylitis or in good health (not recorded which). This chain is built from TRBV20-1 and TRBJ2-7, and the D gene may be TRBD1, 8 bases matching. The nucleotide sequence reads as follows: TGCAGTGCTAGAGATCCGACAGGGGAGGGTTACGAGCAGTACTTC. The translation is CSARDPTGEGYEQYF.